The 29 T cell receptor beta chains in this list originate from one sample, sequenced in a study of breast tumors, draining lymph nodes, adjacent tissues (dated by TCRdb to about 2016). Receptor amplification or capture employed multiplex PCR. The run used an Illumina HiSeq 2000. The public reads were reanalyzed by TCRdb: fastp trimming at Q25, MiXCR alignment, in-frame beta chains only. Each record represents a unique CDR3 protein, reported with the most common genes and DNA among its rows. This sample holds around 230,000 distinct CDR3 sequences; 34% were observed only once. The top ten constitute approximately 3.3% of the sample. The lymph node samples were taken from the axillary draining lymph nodes of breast cancer patients. What was sequenced was axillary lymph node tissue. The receptor set was obtained from a female donor with breast cancer. Some clones in this sample may be carry-over from other donors' samples.

This clonotype was detected only a few times. The chain combines TRBV5-6 with TRBJ1-4, with unresolved D. The CDR3 is made up of 16 amino acids. Germline CDR1 and CDR2: SGHDT and YYEEEE. The V end was cut by 4 bases, the J end by 5 bases, with 18 bases between. CDR3 region: CASSRRTPYGNEKLFF. The CDR3 DNA reads as TGTGCCAGCAGCCGAAGGACGCCATACGGGAATGAAAAACTGTTTTTT.

This clonotype was detected many times. The genes are TRBV7-2 and TRBJ2-1, with D possibly TRBD2 on 5 matching bases. V gave up 4 bases and J gave up 6 bases, with 10 bases separating them. The CDR3 contains 13 residues. Germline values: CDR1 SGHTA, CDR2 FQGNSA. CDR3 sequence: CASSSRLLNEQFF. The CDR3 nucleotides are TGTGCCAGCAGCTCCAGACTACTCAATGAGCAGTTCTTC.

This clonotype has just a few counts. This rearrangement joins TRBV12-3 or TRBV12-4 to TRBJ2-5; 7 bases line up with TRBD2. With V trimmed by 5 bases and J by 4 bases, 13 bases remained unmatched. This CDR3 comprises 16 residues. Here the CDR3 reads CASSAPWGGRVETQYF. The CDR3 coding sequence is TGTGCCAGCAGTGCCCCATGGGGGGGGAGGGTAGAGACCCAGTACTTC.

This clonotype showed up many times. The V call is TRBV7-2, the J call TRBJ1-5; possibly TRBD1 for D (6 bases). In germline, CDR1 is SGHTA, CDR2 FQGNSA. The V and J ends lost 4 bases and 3 bases respectively, with 13 bases between them. The CDR3 is 15 amino acids. This CDR3 is CASSSTGHYNQPQHF. CDR3 coding DNA: TGTGCCAGCAGCTCGACGGGACATTACAATCAGCCCCAGCATTTT.

This clonotype has just a few counts. One base away lies a much larger clone, so this may be a sequencing read error. This sequence joins TRBV11-2 and TRBJ1-2; maybe TRBD1 (6 bases). This CDR3 is built from 13 residues. Germline lookup yields CDR1 SGHAT and CDR2 FQNNGV. V lost 1 base and J 8 bases, leaving 11 bases between the germline ends. This chain's CDR3 is CASSLGTGTGYTF. The CDR3 region has the DNA TGTGCCAGCAGCTTAGGTACGGGGACAGGCTACACCTTC.

This clonotype was seen ten or more times. The chain uses TRBV5-1 and TRBJ2-1, with 9 bases fitting TRBD1. Germline trimming cut 5 bases from V and 8 bases from J; bases unmatched to any gene: 11. CDR1 and CDR2 from the germline V gene are SGHRS and YFSETQ. There are 15 residues in the CDR3. The CDR3 coding sequence is TGCGCCAGCAGAGAACAGGGGGCGCGAGTAGATGAGCAGTTCTTC. Translating gives CASREQGARVDEQFF.

This clonotype was picked up many times. CDR3 loop: CASSLGLLDPTSYEQYF. CDR3 sequence (DNA): TGCGCCAGCAGCTTGGGCCTTCTTGATCCAACATCCTACGAGCAGTACTTC. The V gene is TRBV5-1, the J gene TRBJ2-7; D unresolved. The CDR3 is 17 residues long. Germline V lookup: CDR1 SGHRS, CDR2 YFSETQ. Deletions cut 0 bases from V and 1 base from J, with 17 bases between.

V usage is TRBV18 and J usage is TRBJ1-4, with 8 bases that match TRBD1. The CDR3 is 14 residues long. V dropped 4 bases and J dropped 8; count of bases not matched to a gene: 6. Per germline, CDR1 KGHSH and CDR2 LQKENI. The CDR3 region has the DNA TGTGCCAGCTCACTGACAGGGGTTGGCGAAAAACTGTTTTTT. Its protein is CASSLTGVGEKLFF. The entire variable domain, with the rest obtained from reference TRBV18 and TRBJ1-4, is as follows: NAGVMQNPRHLVRRRGQEARLRCSPMKGHSHVYWYRQLPEEGLKFMVYLQKENIIDESGMPKERFSAEFPKEGPSILRIQQVVRGDSAAYFCASSLTGVGEKLFFGSGTQLSVL.

This clonotype is a singleton in its sample. The chain joins TRBV20-1 to TRBJ1-1; unclear D gene. The V end lost 5 bases, the J end lost 1 base, and 8 bases lay between the germline ends. This CDR3 region has 12 residues. The germline CDR1 and CDR2 sequences are DFQATT and SNEGSKA (reference sequence). CDR3 coding DNA: TGCAGTGCTGCCTTTAGGAACACTGAAGCTTTCTTT. It codes for CSAAFRNTEAFF.

This clonotype was observed a few times. The rearrangement links TRBV6-5 to TRBJ1-2, with 7 bases matching TRBD1. The CDR3 runs to 16 residues. CDR1 and CDR2 from the germline V gene are MNHEY and SVGAGI. V shed 0 bases and J 8 bases; nucleotides not matched to a gene: 12. The DNA of the CDR3 is TGTGCCAGCAGTTACTCAGGACAGGACGGCGGGGAGGGCTACACCTTC. Protein: CASSYSGQDGGEGYTF.

This clonotype was detected many times. The chain has TRBV5-1 and TRBJ2-1, with D possibly TRBD1 on 5 matching bases. Germline V gives CDR1 SGHRS, CDR2 YFSETQ. V was trimmed by 3 bases and J by 8 bases, leaving 12 bases between them. The CDR3 spans 13 residues. CDR3 protein: CASSSTLGHEQFF. The CDR3 coding sequence is TGCGCCAGCAGCTCGACCCTGGGGCATGAGCAGTTCTTC.

This clonotype was picked up many times. The genes are TRBV30 and TRBJ1-4; no definite D call. Per the germline V gene, CDR1 is GTSNPN and CDR2 is SVGIG (reference sequence). Trimming pared 0 bases from V and 3 bases from J, leaving 8 bases between. This CDR3 is built from 14 residues. The CDR3 sequence: CAWSVLVANEKLFF. As DNA, the CDR3 is TGTGCCTGGAGTGTTTTGGTAGCTAATGAAAAACTGTTTTTT.

This clonotype has at least ten counts. The genes are TRBV5-1 and TRBJ2-6, with unresolved D. This CDR3 has 16 residues. V was trimmed by 0 bases and J by 2 bases, leaving 9 bases between them. Germline V gives CDR1 SGHRS, CDR2 YFSETQ. DNA for the CDR3: TGCGCCAGCAGCTTGGTCGGATTAGCTGGGGCCAACGTCCTGACTTTC. Translated, it gives CASSLVGLAGANVLTF.

Many counts were recorded for this clonotype. The chain carries TRBV4-2 and TRBJ1-2; D gene ambiguous. V lost 1 base, J lost 5 bases, and 8 bases lay in between. CDR1 and CDR2 from the germline V gene are LGHNA and YNFKEQ. The length of the CDR3 is 13 residues. In DNA form, the CDR3 reads TGTGCCAGCAGCCAAGCCCTGGGGTATGGCTACACCTTC. Amino acids: CASSQALGYGYTF.

The chain couples TRBV20-1 to TRBJ2-1; 7 nucleotides agree with TRBD2. Germline CDR1 and CDR2: DFQATT and SNEGSKA (reference sequence). The CDR3 totals 17 residues. V lost 0 bases and J lost 8; bases outside the gene matches: 16. CDR3 DNA sequence: TGCAGTGCTAGAGATTCGATTGGGACTACCGGGAAATATGAGCAGTTCTTC. It codes for CSARDSIGTTGKYEQFF.

With regard to this clonotype: This may be a read error, as it is one base from a much larger clone. The chain links TRBV7-2 to TRBJ2-1; tentative D call: TRBD1 (5 bases). The CDR3 is 14 residues long. CDR1 is SGHTA and CDR2 is FQGNSA in the germline V gene. The CDR3 DNA reads TGTGTCAGCAGGGCGGCCAATAACTACAATGAGCAGTTCTTC. Translating gives CVSRAANNYNEQFF.

V is TRBV29-1 and J is TRBJ2-1; either TRBD1 or TRBD2 may fit D (5 bases each). The V end was cut by 8 bases, the J end by 0 bases, with 14 bases between. Germline-derived CDR1 and CDR2 are SQVTM and ANQGSEA. This CDR3 spans 14 amino acids. CDR3 sequence (DNA): TGCAGCAGGGGTTGGGGGAGCTCCTACAATGAGCAGTTCTTC. It codes for CSRGWGSSYNEQFF.

This sequence joins TRBV6-6 and TRBJ2-5; 8 bases map to TRBD1. The CDR3 loop spans 16 amino acids. The V and J ends lost 5 bases and 1 base, in that order; junction bases with no gene match: 9. Looked up from germline, CDR1 is MNHNY and CDR2 is SVGAGI (reference sequence). The CDR3 nucleotides are TGTGCCAGCAGTCCCCTTATGGGGACAGGCCAAGAGACCCAGTACTTC. It yields the protein CASSPLMGTGQETQYF.

This clonotype was recorded many times. The V call is TRBV11-3, the J call TRBJ2-5; D is undetermined. The CDR3 length is 17 residues. V lost 1 base to trimming and J lost 4 bases, with 19 bases between them. The germline CDR1 and CDR2 sequences are SGHNT and YENEEA. CDR3 region: CASSLGWGSAHGETQYF. The CDR3 DNA is TGTGCCAGCAGCTTAGGGTGGGGATCCGCGCATGGAGAGACCCAGTACTTC.

At least ten counts were recorded for this clonotype. This chain joins TRBV2 and TRBJ2-5; D is unresolved. Trimming shortened V by 6 bases and J by 5 bases, and 10 bases separated the two germline ends. The germline gives CDR1 SNHLY, CDR2 FYNNEI. The CDR3 runs to 12 residues. The CDR3 region has the DNA TGTGCCAGCAGCCCACGTGTGGAGACCCAGTACTTC. Residues: CASSPRVETQYF.

The rearrangement links TRBV19 to TRBJ1-5, with D possibly matching TRBD1 (5 bases). V gave up 5 bases and J gave up 3 bases, with 14 bases separating them. The CDR3 contains 15 residues. CDR1 is LNHDA and CDR2 is SQIVND in the germline V gene (reference sequence). The CDR3 DNA reads as TGTGCCAGTAGTTGGCAGGGAGGGGACAATCAGCCCCAGCATTTT. This codes for CASSWQGGDNQPQHF.

The chain recombines TRBV12-3 or TRBV12-4 with TRBJ1-4; D is uncertain. CDR3 length: 16 amino acids. V was cut by 9 bases and J by 4 bases, with 21 bases left in between. In nucleotides, the CDR3 is TGTGCCAGTCTCCCCTCGGGTTTGAGGGATAATGAAAAACTGTTTTTT. This gives the protein CASLPSGLRDNEKLFF.

The chain combines TRBV20-1 with TRBJ2-5; 8 bases match TRBD1. V dropped 1 base and J dropped 5; count of bases not matched to a gene: 6. Germline-derived CDR1 and CDR2 are DFQATT and SNEGSKA (reference sequence). This CDR3 contains 14 residues. This chain's CDR3 is CSARVQGAGETQYF. CDR3 bases: TGCAGTGCTAGAGTTCAGGGGGCGGGTGAGACCCAGTACTTC.

On this clonotype: One end of the junction is discordant with germline, which a read error may explain. The genes are TRBV20-1 and TRBJ2-4; D uncertain. The CDR3 spans 11 residues. Looked up from germline, CDR1 is DFQATT and CDR2 is SNEGSKA (reference sequence). The CDR3 DNA reads as TGCAGTGCCGCCCATCAAAACATTCAGTCCTTC. It is translated as CSAAHQNIQSF.

This clonotype was recorded at least ten times. This sequence joins TRBV7-9 and TRBJ2-1; 11 bases fit TRBD2. The length of the CDR3 is 14 residues. Germline values: CDR1 SEHNR, CDR2 FQNEAQ (reference sequence). V dropped 0 bases and J dropped 12; count of bases not matched to a gene: 4. CDR3 DNA: TGTGCCAGCAGCTTAGCGACTAGCGGGACCCCGCAGTTCTTC. This sequence encodes CASSLATSGTPQFF.

V is TRBV28 and J is TRBJ2-7, with TRBD1 matching over 7 bases. Germline values: CDR1 MDHEN, CDR2 SYDVKM. The trim removed 5 bases at V and 5 bases at J, leaving 12 bases unmatched. The CDR3 sequence is 15 residues long. The DNA for the CDR3 is TGTGCCAGCAGTCTTGGACAGGCATATAGAGACGAGCAGTACTTC. Residues: CASSLGQAYRDEQYF.

This clonotype was recorded many times. The chain couples TRBV5-6 to TRBJ2-2, with D perhaps matching TRBD2 (5 bases). V lost 4 bases and J 6 bases, leaving 13 bases between the germline ends. Germline V lookup: CDR1 SGHDT, CDR2 YYEEEE. There are 14 residues in the CDR3. CDR3 sequence (DNA): TGTGCCAGCAGCGACGACCTGGGAGCCGGGGAGCTGTTTTTT. It is translated as CASSDDLGAGELFF. The whole variable domain, filled in from reference TRBV5-6 and TRBJ2-2, reads DAGVTQSPTHLIKTRGQQVTLRCSPKSGHDTVSWYQQALGQGPQFIFQYYEEEERQRGNFPDRFSGHQFPNYSSELNVNALLLGDSALYLCASSDDLGAGELFFGEGSRLTVL.

As DNA, the CDR3 is TGCAGTGCTAGAGAGGACAGGGCGGGATACAATGAGCAGTTCTTC. Translated, it gives CSAREDRAGYNEQFF. The gene calls are TRBV20-1 and TRBJ2-1; TRBD1 aligns across 8 bases. Trimming took 0 bases from V and 4 from J; bases not matched to a gene: 5. Per the germline V gene, CDR1 is DFQATT and CDR2 is SNEGSKA (reference sequence). CDR3 length equals 15 residues.

Comments on this clonotype: Likely a read error: the CDR3 ends without its conserved phenylalanine or tryptophan. No DNA is shown, since the ends of the CDR3 on it are uncertain; the CDR3 is the one TCRdb lists. The J gene is TRBJ1-4, the V gene TRBV20-1; the table's D call, TRBD1, was not checked against the DNA. The CDR3 has 9 amino acids, counting both end residues. Germline V gene lookup returns CDR1 DFQATT and CDR2 SNEGSKA (reference sequence). This CDR3 reads CSARVTGTY.